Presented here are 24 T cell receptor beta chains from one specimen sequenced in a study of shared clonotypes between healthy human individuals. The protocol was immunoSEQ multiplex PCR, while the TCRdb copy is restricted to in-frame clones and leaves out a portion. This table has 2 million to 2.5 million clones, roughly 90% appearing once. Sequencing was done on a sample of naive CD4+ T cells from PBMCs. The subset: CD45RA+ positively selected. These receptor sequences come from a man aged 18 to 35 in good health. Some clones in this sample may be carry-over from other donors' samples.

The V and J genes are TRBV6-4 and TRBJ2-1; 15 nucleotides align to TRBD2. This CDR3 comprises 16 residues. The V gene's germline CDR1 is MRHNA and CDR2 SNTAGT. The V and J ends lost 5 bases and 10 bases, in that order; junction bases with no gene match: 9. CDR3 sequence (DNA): TGTGCCAGCAGTTACCCTAGGACTAGCGGGAGGGCCGAGCAGTTCTTC. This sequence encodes CASSYPRTSGRAEQFF.

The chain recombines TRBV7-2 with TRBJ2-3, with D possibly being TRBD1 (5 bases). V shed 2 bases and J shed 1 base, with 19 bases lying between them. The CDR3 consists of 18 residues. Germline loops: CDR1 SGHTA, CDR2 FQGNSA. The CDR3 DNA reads TGTGCCAGCAGCTTAAGGGGCGCCTCTAACAGACGCACAGATACGCAGTATTTT. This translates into CASSLRGASNRRTDTQYF.

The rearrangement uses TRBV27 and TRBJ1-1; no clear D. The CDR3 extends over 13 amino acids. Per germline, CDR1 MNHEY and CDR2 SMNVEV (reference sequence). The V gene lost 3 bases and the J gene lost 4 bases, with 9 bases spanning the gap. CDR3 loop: CASSFSLGTEAFF. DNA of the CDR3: TGTGCCAGCAGTTTCAGTCTCGGCACTGAAGCTTTCTTT.

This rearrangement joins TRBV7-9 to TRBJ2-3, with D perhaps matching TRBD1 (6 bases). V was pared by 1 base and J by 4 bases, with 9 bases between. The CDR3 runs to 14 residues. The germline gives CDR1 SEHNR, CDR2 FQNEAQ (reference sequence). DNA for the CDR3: TGTGCCAGCAGCTTAGGCAGGGGCGCAGATACGCAGTATTTT. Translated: CASSLGRGADTQYF.

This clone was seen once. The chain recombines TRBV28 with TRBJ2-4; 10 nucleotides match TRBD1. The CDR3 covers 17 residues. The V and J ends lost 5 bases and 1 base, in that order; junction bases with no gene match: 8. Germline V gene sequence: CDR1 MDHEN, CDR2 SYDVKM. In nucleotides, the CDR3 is TGTGCCAGCAGTCCCATAGACAGGGGGCAGGCCAAAAACATTCAGTACTTC. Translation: CASSPIDRGQAKNIQYF.

CDR3 sequence (DNA): TGCGCCAGCAGCTTGGGGGGGATAATCGGAAACACCATATATTTT. Translated: CASSLGGIIGNTIYF. The chain recombines TRBV5-1 with TRBJ1-3, with D possibly being TRBD1 (5 bases). V lost 0 bases and J 4 bases, leaving 11 bases between the germline ends. CDR3 size: 15 residues. CDR1 is SGHRS and CDR2 is YFSETQ in the germline V gene.

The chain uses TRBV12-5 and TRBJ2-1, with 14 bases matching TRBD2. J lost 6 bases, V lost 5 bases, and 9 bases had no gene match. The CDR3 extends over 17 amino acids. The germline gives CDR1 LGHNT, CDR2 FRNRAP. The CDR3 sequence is CASGIQGGLAGANEQFF. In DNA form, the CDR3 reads TGTGCTAGTGGTATACAAGGGGGACTAGCGGGAGCCAATGAGCAGTTCTTC.

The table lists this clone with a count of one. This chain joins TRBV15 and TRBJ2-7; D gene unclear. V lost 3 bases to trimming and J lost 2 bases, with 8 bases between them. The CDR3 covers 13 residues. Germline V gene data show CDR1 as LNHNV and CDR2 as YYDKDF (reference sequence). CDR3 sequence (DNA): TGTGCCACCAGCAGTAACAGTCCCTACGAGCAGTACTTC. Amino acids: CATSSNSPYEQYF.

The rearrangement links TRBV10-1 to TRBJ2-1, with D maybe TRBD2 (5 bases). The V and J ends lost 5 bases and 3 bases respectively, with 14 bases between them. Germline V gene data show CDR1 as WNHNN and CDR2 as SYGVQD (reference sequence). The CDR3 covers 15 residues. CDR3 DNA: TGCGCCAGCAGTTCCCACGGGAAGAACTACAATGAGCAGTTCTTC. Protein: CASSSHGKNYNEQFF.

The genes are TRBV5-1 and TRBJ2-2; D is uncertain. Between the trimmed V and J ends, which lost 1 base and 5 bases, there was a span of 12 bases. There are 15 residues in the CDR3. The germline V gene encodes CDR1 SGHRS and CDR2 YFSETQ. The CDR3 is CASSLQPLGTGELFF. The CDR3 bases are TGCGCCAGCAGCTTGCAGCCCTTAGGGACCGGGGAGCTGTTTTTT.

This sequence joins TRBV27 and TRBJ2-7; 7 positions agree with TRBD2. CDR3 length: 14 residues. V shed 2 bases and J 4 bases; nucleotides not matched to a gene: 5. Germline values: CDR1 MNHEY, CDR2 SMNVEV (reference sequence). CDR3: CASSLAGAIYEQYF. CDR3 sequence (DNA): TGTGCCAGCAGTTTAGCGGGAGCAATATACGAGCAGTACTTC.

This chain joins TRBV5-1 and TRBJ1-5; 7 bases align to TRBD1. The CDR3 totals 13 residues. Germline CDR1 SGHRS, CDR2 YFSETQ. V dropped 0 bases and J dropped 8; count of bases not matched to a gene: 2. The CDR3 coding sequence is TGCGCCAGCAGCTTGGGACAGGGTGAGCCCCAGCATTTT. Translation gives CASSLGQGEPQHF.

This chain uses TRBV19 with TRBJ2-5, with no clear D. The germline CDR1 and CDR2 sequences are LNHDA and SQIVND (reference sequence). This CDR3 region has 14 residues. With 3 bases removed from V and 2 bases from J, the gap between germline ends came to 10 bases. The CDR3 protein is CASSITGGQETQYF. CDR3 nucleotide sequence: TGTGCCAGTAGTATCACTGGCGGTCAAGAGACCCAGTACTTC.

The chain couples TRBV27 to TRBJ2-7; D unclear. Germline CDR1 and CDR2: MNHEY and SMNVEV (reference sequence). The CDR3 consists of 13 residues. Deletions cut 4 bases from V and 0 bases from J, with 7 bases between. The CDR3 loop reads CASSSPLSYEQYF. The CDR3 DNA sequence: TGTGCCAGCAGTTCGCCACTCTCCTACGAGCAGTACTTC.

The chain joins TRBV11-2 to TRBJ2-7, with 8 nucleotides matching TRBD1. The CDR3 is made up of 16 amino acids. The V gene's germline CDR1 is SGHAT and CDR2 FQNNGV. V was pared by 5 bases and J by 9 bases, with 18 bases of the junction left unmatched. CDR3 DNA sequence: TGTGCCAGCAGCCAGGCGAAGATCGGACAGGGTCTTGGGCAGTACTTC. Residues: CASSQAKIGQGLGQYF. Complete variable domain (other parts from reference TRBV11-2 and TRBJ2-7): EAGVAQSPRYKIIEKRQSVAFWCNPISGHATLYWYQQILGQGPKLLIQFQNNGVVDDSQLPKDRFSAERLKGVDSTLKIQPAKLEDSAVYLCASSQAKIGQGLGQYFGPGTRLTVT.

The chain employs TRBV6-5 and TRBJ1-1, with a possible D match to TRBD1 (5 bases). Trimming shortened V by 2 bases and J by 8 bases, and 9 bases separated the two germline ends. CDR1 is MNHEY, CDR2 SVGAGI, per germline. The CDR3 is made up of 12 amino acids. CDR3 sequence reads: CASSYIGAEAFF. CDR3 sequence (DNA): TGTGCCAGCAGTTACATAGGGGCCGAAGCTTTCTTT.

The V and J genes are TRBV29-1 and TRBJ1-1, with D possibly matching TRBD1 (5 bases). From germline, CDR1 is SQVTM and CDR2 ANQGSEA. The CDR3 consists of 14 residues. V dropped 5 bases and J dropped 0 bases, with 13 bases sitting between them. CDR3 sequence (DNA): TGCAGCGTTCGGGGGTTACGGTTGAACACTGAAGCTTTCTTT. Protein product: CSVRGLRLNTEAFF.

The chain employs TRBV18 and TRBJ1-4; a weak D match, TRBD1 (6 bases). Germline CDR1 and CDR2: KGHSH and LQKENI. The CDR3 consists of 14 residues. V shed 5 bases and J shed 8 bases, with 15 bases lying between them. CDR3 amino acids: CASSYQGMDEKLFF. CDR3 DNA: TGTGCCAGCTCATACCAGGGGATGGACGAAAAACTGTTTTTT.

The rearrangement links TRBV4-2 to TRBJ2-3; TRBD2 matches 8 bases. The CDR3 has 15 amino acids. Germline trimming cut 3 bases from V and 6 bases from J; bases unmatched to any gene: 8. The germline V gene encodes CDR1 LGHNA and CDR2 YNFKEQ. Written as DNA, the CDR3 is TGTGCCAGCAGCCATGTGGGAGCGGGAGCTGATACGCAGTATTTT. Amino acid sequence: CASSHVGAGADTQYF.

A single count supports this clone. DNA of the CDR3: TGTGCCAGCTCAGAGGGTCCTAACTATGGCTACACCTTC. It specifies CASSEGPNYGYTF. The rearrangement links TRBV18 to TRBJ1-2, with no clear D. Germline V gives CDR1 KGHSH, CDR2 LQKENI. V lost 5 bases and J lost 0, with 7 bases in between. CDR3 length equals 13 residues.

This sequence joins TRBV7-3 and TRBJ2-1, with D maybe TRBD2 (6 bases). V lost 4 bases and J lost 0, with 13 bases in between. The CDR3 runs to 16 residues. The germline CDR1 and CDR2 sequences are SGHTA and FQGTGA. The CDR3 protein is CASSSRGHLSYNEQFF. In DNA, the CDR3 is TGTGCCAGCAGCTCGCGGGGCCACCTCTCCTACAATGAGCAGTTCTTC.

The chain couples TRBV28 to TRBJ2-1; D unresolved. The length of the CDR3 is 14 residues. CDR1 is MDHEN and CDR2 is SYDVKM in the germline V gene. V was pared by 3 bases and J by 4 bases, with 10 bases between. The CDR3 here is CASSLLATYNEQFF. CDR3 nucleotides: TGTGCCAGCAGTTTGTTGGCCACGTACAATGAGCAGTTCTTC.

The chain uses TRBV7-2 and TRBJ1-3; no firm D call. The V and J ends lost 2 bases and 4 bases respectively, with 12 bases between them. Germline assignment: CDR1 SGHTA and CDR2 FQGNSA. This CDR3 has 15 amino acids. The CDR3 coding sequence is TGTGCCAGCAGCTTATATTCTTCCCGGGGAAACACCATATATTTT. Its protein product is CASSLYSSRGNTIYF.

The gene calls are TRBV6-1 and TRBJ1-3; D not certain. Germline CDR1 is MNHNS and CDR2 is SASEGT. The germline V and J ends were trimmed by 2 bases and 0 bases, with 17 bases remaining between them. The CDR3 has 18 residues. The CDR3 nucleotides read TGTGCCAGCAGTGAATCCGACCCATTAGGAATCTCTGGAAACACCATATATTTT. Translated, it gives CASSESDPLGISGNTIYF.